The 9 T cell receptor beta chains in this list originate from one sample, sequenced in a study of blood T cell repertoires in COVID-19. TCRdb keeps only in-frame clones here, not all; method: immunoSEQ multiplex PCR. The data contain 180,000 or so clones, around 85% of them singletons. Sequencing input: peripheral blood. All receptors come from a man aged 55-75 years with acute or convalescent COVID-19.

The chain recombines TRBV5-1 with TRBJ1-3, with 7 bases aligning to TRBD1. The CDR3 has 16 residues. CDR1 SGHRS and CDR2 YFSETQ come from the germline V gene. V trimming: 4 bases; J trimming: 0 bases; junction bases outside the gene matches: 7. The CDR3 sequence is CASSLQDRDSGNTIYF. The CDR3 DNA sequence: TGCGCCAGCAGCCTCCAAGACAGGGACTCTGGAAACACCATATATTTT.

The rearrangement joins TRBV2 to TRBJ1-2; 7 nucleotides match TRBD1. CDR3 length: 13 residues. CDR1 is SNHLY, CDR2 FYNNEI, per germline. V gave up 7 bases and J gave up 8 bases; unmatched junction bases: 10. The CDR3 DNA sequence: TGTGCCAGCACCCTGCAGGGGGGAGCCGGCTACACCTTC. This codes for CASTLQGGAGYTF.

This chain connects TRBV6-5 to TRBJ1-4; no clear D gene. Per the germline V gene, CDR1 is MNHEY and CDR2 is SVGAGI. CDR3 size: 13 residues. V was clipped by 8 bases and J by 6 bases, with 13 bases between them. CDR3 loop: CASLGGGDEKLFF. The CDR3 bases are TGTGCCAGCCTTGGAGGTGGAGATGAAAAACTGTTTTTT.

For this clone: The junction shows a germline mismatch at one end, possibly a read error. The rearrangement uses TRBV15 and TRBJ2-1, with 8 positions matching TRBD1. The length of the CDR3 is 15 residues. CDR1 is LNHNV and CDR2 is YYDKDF in the germline V gene (reference sequence). The CDR3 DNA reads TGTGCCACCAGCGGAGAGGACAGGGCATACAATGAGCAGTTCTTC. Its protein is CATSGEDRAYNEQFF.

There are a few counts of this clone. This chain joins TRBV7-8 and TRBJ1-5, with D uncertain. V was trimmed by 4 bases and J by 0 bases, leaving 10 bases between them. The CDR3 has 15 residues. Germline CDR1 is SGHVS and CDR2 is FQNEAQ. This CDR3 reads CASSSAAYSNQPQHF. In DNA, the CDR3 is TGTGCCAGCAGCTCCGCGGCCTATAGCAATCAGCCCCAGCATTTT.

This chain joins TRBV10-3 and TRBJ2-5; 10 nucleotides agree with TRBD1. J lost 4 bases, V lost 4 bases, and 3 bases had no gene match. Germline V gives CDR1 ENHRY, CDR2 SYGVKD. This CDR3 contains 14 residues. DNA for the CDR3: TGTGCCATCAGTGGGGGGACAGGGGCAGAGACCCAGTACTTC. Its translation is CAISGGTGAETQYF.

The CDR3 nucleotides read TGTGCCAGTAGCGGACCGCCCGGGGGGACAGATACGCAGTATTTT. Translation gives CASSGPPGGTDTQYF. V gene TRBV19 combines with J gene TRBJ2-3; 7 bases fit TRBD2. The CDR3 is made up of 15 amino acids. The V gene end was trimmed by 6 bases and the J gene end by 3 bases; junction bases not matched to a gene: 9. From germline, CDR1 is LNHDA and CDR2 SQIVND (reference sequence).

The chain recombines TRBV5-1 with TRBJ1-4; D remains ambiguous. Trimming took 4 bases from V and 1 from J, leaving 11 bases between them. The length of the CDR3 is 15 residues. In germline, CDR1 is SGHRS, CDR2 YFSETQ. The CDR3 sequence is CASSPVGVTNEKLFF. CDR3 sequence (DNA): TGCGCCAGCAGCCCCGTCGGGGTAACTAATGAAAAACTGTTTTTT.

This rearrangement joins TRBV3-1 (or the pseudogene TRBV3-2) to TRBJ1-6, with D perhaps matching TRBD1 (6 bases). From germline, CDR1 is LGHDT and CDR2 YNNKEL (reference sequence). This CDR3 has 15 amino acids. V lost 4 bases to trimming and J lost 3 bases, with 10 bases between them. In nucleotides, the CDR3 is TGTGCCAGCAGCCCTGGACAGTACTATAATTCACCCCTCCACTTT. It is translated as CASSPGQYYNSPLHF.